Listed below are T cell receptor beta chains from one sample, sequenced in a study of a mutant IDH1 vaccine in newly diagnosed glioma. These TCRs' antigens remain unknown. TCRdb keeps only in-frame clones here, not all; method: immunoSEQ multiplex PCR. The table has roughly 39,000 clones, 75% to 85% seen once; the top ten hold more than 5%. The sequencing here drew on PBMCs, taken from a glioma patient whose treatment included an IDH1 peptide vaccine. The receptors were sampled from a man aged 35 to 55 with glioma. The CDR3 runs from the conserved cysteine through the conserved F or W. Each record gives: V gene, J gene, clone size, D gene, CDR3 DNA, CDR3 protein. A D gene is named only where the DNA matches it firmly. The size field is filled for only some rows; it gives once, few, many or a size class.

TRBV6-5	TRBJ1-2	.	.	TGTGCCAGCAGTTACACAAGGGGGACTACGTATGGCTACACCTTC	CASSYTRGTTYGYTF
TRBV30	TRBJ1-5	few	.	TGTGCCTGGAGTGTGGATAGCAATCAGCCCCAGCATTTT	CAWSVDSNQPQHF
TRBV27	TRBJ2-7	.	.	TGTGCCAGCAGTGCAGGTTGGGGCTCGACCTCCTACGAGCAGTACTTC	CASSAGWGSTSYEQYF
TRBV9	TRBJ1-1	.	.	TGTGCCAGCAGCACTAGCCCAAACACTGAAGCTTTCTTT	CASSTSPNTEAFF
TRBV6-5	TRBJ1-6	.	.	TGTGCCAGCAGTTACTCGTGGGATCAAGGACCCCTCCACTTT	CASSYSWDQGPLHF
TRBV2	TRBJ2-2	.	TRBD2	TGTGCCAGCACGACGACCCGGGGACTAGCCGGGGAGCTGTTTTTT	CASTTTRGLAGELFF
TRBV10-3	TRBJ2-7	.	.	TGTGCCACCGAGGCGGGGTTTAGCTCCTACGAGCAGTACTTC	CATEAGFSSYEQYF
TRBV2	TRBJ2-1	.	TRBD1	TGTGCCAGCATCGCAGGGGGCAATGAGCAGTTCTTC	CASIAGGNEQFF
TRBV4-1	TRBJ2-7	.	TRBD1	TGCGCCAGCAGCACCGAAGACAGGGCCCCCTACGAGCAGTACTTC	CASSTEDRAPYEQYF
TRBV5-1	TRBJ1-1	.	.	TGCGCCAGCAGCTTGGATGGGGGTACCGAAGCTTTCTTT	CASSLDGGTEAFF
TRBV6-1	TRBJ1-2	.	TRBD1	TGTGCCAGCAGTGAAGCGCGAGTTGTACAGGGGGCGGATGGCTACACCTTC	CASSEARVVQGADGYTF
TRBV7-3	TRBJ2-6	.	TRBD1	TGTGCCAGCAGCCGACAGGGCGTTGTCTCTGGGGCCAACGTCCTGACTTTC	CASSRQGVVSGANVLTF
TRBV6-5	TRBJ1-6	.	.	TGTGCCAGCAGTTATTCGGGTGTTGAATATAATTCACCCCTCCACTTT	CASSYSGVEYNSPLHF
TRBV19	TRBJ2-3	.	.	TGTGCCAGTAGGCTCGAGGGGTTGGATACGCAGTATTTT	CASRLEGLDTQYF
TRBV2	TRBJ1-1	.	.	TGTGCCAGCACCGCTACACTTAACACTGAAGCTTTCTTT	CASTATLNTEAFF
TRBV4-1	TRBJ2-3	.	.	TGCGCCAGCAGCCAAGGTTGGGGGTCGCGCACAGATACGCAGTATTTT	CASSQGWGSRTDTQYF
TRBV2	TRBJ2-7	.	TRBD1	TGTGCCAGCAGCCGGGACAGGGGTTGGTACTTC	CASSRDRGWYF
TRBV6-6	TRBJ1-1	.	TRBD1	TGTGCCAGCAGACCACAAGGCACAGGGGAGGCTGAAGCTTTCTTT	CASRPQGTGEAEAFF
TRBV5-1	TRBJ2-5	.	TRBD1	TGCGCCAGCATGGAAACAGGGGGCGTCGGAAAGACCCAGTACTTC	CASMETGGVGKTQYF
TRBV7-6	TRBJ1-1	.	.	TGTGCCAGCAGCCCGAGGGGGGGGGTAGGGACTGAAGCTTTCTTT	CASSPRGGVGTEAFF
TRBV6-5	TRBJ1-6	.	TRBD1	TGTGCCAGCAGTTCCTGGACAGGGGGCGTCAATTCACCCCTCCACTTT	CASSSWTGGVNSPLHF
TRBV6-1	TRBJ1-5	.	TRBD1	TGTGCCAGCAGTGTGGGGGACAGGGGGTCCGCCGGGCAGCCCCAGCATTTT	CASSVGDRGSAGQPQHF
TRBV5-4	TRBJ1-2	.	.	TGTGCCAGCACCCAACAGGGAAGCCCAGTCGGGGGCTACACCTTC	CASTQQGSPVGGYTF
TRBV2	TRBJ1-2	.	TRBD1	TGTGCCAGCAGAAGAGGGCAGGGGGACTATGGCTACACCTTC	CASRRGQGDYGYTF
TRBV5-1	TRBJ1-2	.	TRBD1	TGCGCCAGCAGCTTAACCGCGGGACAGGGTATCTATGGCTACACCTTC	CASSLTAGQGIYGYTF
TRBV10-1	TRBJ1-1	once	.	TGCGCCAGCAGTCCACAGGGAAGGGAAACTGAAGCTTTCTTT	CASSPQGRETEAFF
TRBV9	TRBJ1-3	.	TRBD1	TGTGCCAGCAGCGCGAGGACAGGGGGCTTCTCCCCCTCTGGAAACACCATATATTTT	CASSARTGGFSPSGNTIYF
TRBV19	TRBJ2-7	.	.	TGTGCCACCACCGCCCAAGGAGGGACACAGAGCGAGCAGTACTTC	CATTAQGGTQSEQYF
TRBV4-1	TRBJ2-7	.	TRBD2	TGCGCCAGCAGCCAAGTGGCTAGCGGGAAGTACGAGCAGTACTTC	CASSQVASGKYEQYF
TRBV4-1	TRBJ2-1	.	.	TGCGCCAGCAGCCATCTCAATGAGCAGTTCTTC	CASSHLNEQFF
TRBV29-1	TRBJ1-2	.	.	TGCAGCGTTGAGGGGGGCTACACCTTC	CSVEGGYTF
TRBV2	TRBJ2-1	.	.	TGTGCCAGCACCGAGACTACAGACAATGAGCAGTTCTTC	CASTETTDNEQFF
TRBV6-6	TRBJ2-5	.	TRBD2	TGTGCCAGCATCACGACTAGCGGGGGGATTGACGGGTACTTC	CASITTSGGIDGYF
TRBV5-6	TRBJ2-7	.	.	TGTGCCAGCAGCCTTGCTGCCTACGAGCAGTACTTC	CASSLAAYEQYF
TRBV2	TRBJ1-2	.	.	TGTGCCAGCAGTGAAGAGTTTGGCTACACCTTC	CASSEEFGYTF
TRBV5-6	TRBJ1-1	few	.	TGTGCCAGCAGCTTGGGTTGGGGGGACACTGAAGCTTTCTTT	CASSLGWGDTEAFF
TRBV6-5	TRBJ2-7	.	TRBD1	TGTGCCAGCAGTTACGGCAAATCCGGACAGGGGTGGGAGCAGTACTTC	CASSYGKSGQGWEQYF
TRBV27	TRBJ1-2	.	.	TGTGCCAGCAGTTTGGCCGCACCCCCGGAGGACTATGGCTACACCTTC	CASSLAAPPEDYGYTF
TRBV9	TRBJ1-1	few	TRBD1	TGTGCCAGCAGCCCTCAGGACAGGCCGAACACTGAAGCTTTCTTT	CASSPQDRPNTEAFF
TRBV7-3	TRBJ1-2	.	.	TGTGCCAGCAGCCCCCTGGGGGGCAGTAACTATGGCTACACCTTC	CASSPLGGSNYGYTF
TRBV2	TRBJ2-5	once	.	TGTGCCAGTCAGCAACGACCCCGTGGGGAGACCCAGTACTTC	CASQQRPRGETQYF
TRBV12-5	TRBJ2-7	.	.	TGTGCTAGTGGTTTGGGATTGACCTACGAGCAGTACTTC	CASGLGLTYEQYF
TRBV27	TRBJ1-2	medium-sized	.	TGTGCCAGCAGTATACAGGGAGCTAACTATGGCTACACCTTC	CASSIQGANYGYTF
TRBV27	TRBJ2-1	.	TRBD1	TGTGCCAGCTCGGGACAGGGGGCATATGAGCAGTTCTTC	CASSGQGAYEQFF
TRBV7-9	TRBJ1-1	.	.	TGTGCCAGCAGCCATGGCGTGGTTGGTTCGAGGGAAGTCGCTGAAGCTTTCTTT	CASSHGVVGSREVAEAFF